The 18 T cell receptor beta chains listed next were all sequenced from one sample in a study of T-cell reconstitution after alpha-beta-depleted transplantation in children (dated by TCRdb to about 2016). The meaning of the sample's treatment or condition label: allogeneic hematopoietic cell transplantation with graft depleted of TCRalphabeta T cells and CD19 B cells. Libraries came from PCR. The instrument was an Illumina HiSeq 2500. Molecular barcoding was employed in the preparation of TCR libraries, with unique molecular identifiers being used to normalize TCRbeta repertoire quantification. Using fastp trimming at Q25 and MiXCR clonotype assembly, TCRdb reanalyzed the public sequencing data and kept in-frame beta chains. CDR3 protein duplicates are merged, each entry listing the most common genes and DNA. The sample profile shows approximately 400,000 distinct CDR3 sequences; 15% to 20% of them were found once. Approximately 28% of the sample is in the top ten clones.

This sample comprised PBMCs, mostly from graft donor cells, obtained 360 days after TCRalphabeta/CD19-depleted stem cell transplant. The receptors derive from a boy in the first two years of life who had a stem cell transplant for Wiskott-Aldrich syndrome, so the T cells may come from the graft donor.

This clonotype was recorded a few times. The CDR3 sequence is CASTLDVTQYF. The CDR3 region has the DNA TGTGCCAGCACCCTGGATGTGACCCAGTACTTC. The V call is TRBV12-3 or TRBV12-4, the J call TRBJ2-5, with unresolved D. V lost 7 bases and J lost 7, with 10 bases in between. There are 11 residues in the CDR3.

This chain joins TRBV6-5 and TRBJ2-2; D remains ambiguous. The V gene's germline CDR1 is MNHEY and CDR2 SVGAGI. The CDR3 totals 15 residues. V lost 0 bases and J 4 bases, leaving 9 bases between the germline ends. CDR3 residues: CASSYSRPRTGELFF. CDR3 bases: TGTGCCAGCAGTTACTCGAGACCGCGCACCGGGGAGCTGTTTTTT.

For this clonotype: Possible read error: a much larger clone is one base away. The V call is TRBV27, the J call TRBJ2-3; unclear D gene. The end of the DNA fits TRBJ1-5 better, so the J call may be wrong. The CDR3 runs to 14 residues. Per the germline V gene, CDR1 is MNHEY and CDR2 is SMNVEV (reference sequence). CDR3 sequence (DNA): TGTGCCAGCAGTTTGGCGAGACCCACAGATACGCAGCATTTT. Translating gives CASSLARPTDTQHF.

This clonotype appeared many times. The rearrangement joins TRBV12-3 or TRBV12-4 to TRBJ2-3; D gene ambiguous. V was cut by 7 bases and J by 2 bases, with 10 bases left in between. This CDR3 is built from 13 residues. In DNA, the CDR3 is TGTGCCAGCACCCCGAGCGACACAGATACGCAGTATTTT. Translating gives CASTPSDTDTQYF.

The V call is TRBV3-1, the J call TRBJ2-5, with a possible D match to TRBD1 (6 bases). The germline V gene has CDR1 LGHDT and CDR2 YNNKEL (reference sequence). This CDR3 contains 14 residues. Trimming left V 2 bases short and J 4 bases short, with 11 bases between. In DNA form, the CDR3 reads TGTGCCAGCAGCCAAACAGGGTTCGGAGAGACCCAGTACTTC. Amino acid sequence: CASSQTGFGETQYF.

This clonotype has more than one count but fewer than ten. V is TRBV7-2 and J is TRBJ2-1; TRBD1 matches at 8 bases. The trim removed 5 bases at V and 12 bases at J, leaving 12 bases unmatched. Germline V lookup: CDR1 SGHTA, CDR2 FQGNSA. This CDR3 region has 14 residues. CDR3 sequence: CASSAHYQGAMQFF. For the CDR3, the DNA is TGTGCCAGCAGCGCACATTATCAGGGGGCTATGCAGTTCTTC.

This sequence joins TRBV24-1 and TRBJ1-5; TRBD1 matches at 7 bases. V lost 4 bases and J lost 0; bases outside the gene matches: 14. The CDR3 consists of 19 residues. Germline V gene data show CDR1 as KGHDR and CDR2 as SFDVKD. CDR3 amino acids: CATSDNRGLDFYSNQPQHF. CDR3 coding DNA: TGTGCCACCAGTGACAACAGGGGACTTGATTTCTATAGCAATCAGCCCCAGCATTTT.

V gene TRBV7-9 combines with J gene TRBJ2-1, with unresolved D. Trimming stripped 1 base from V and 16 bases from J, with 11 bases between. The CDR3 length is 11 residues. CDR1 is SEHNR, CDR2 FQNEAQ, per germline (reference sequence). The CDR3 region has the DNA TGTGCCAGCAGCTTAGATAGGGAAAAATTCTTC. Protein sequence: CASSLDREKFF.

A few counts support this clonotype. The V and J genes are TRBV12-3 or TRBV12-4 and TRBJ2-3, with 8 bases lining up with TRBD1. V shed 7 bases, J shed 3 bases, and the junction held 9 bases outside the gene matches. This CDR3 contains 15 residues. CDR3 protein: CASTLDRGKTDTQYF. DNA for the CDR3: TGTGCCAGCACCTTAGACAGGGGCAAGACAGATACGCAGTATTTT.

This clonotype was seen only a few times. The rearrangement links TRBV6-1 to TRBJ1-2; possible D gene TRBD1, 6 bases. The CDR3 length is 15 residues. V lost 5 bases and J 3 bases, leaving 16 bases between the germline ends. Germline CDR1 and CDR2: MNHNS and SASEGT. The CDR3 nucleotides read TGTGCCAGCAGTAAGCAACCGACAGGCCACTATGGCTACACCTTC. This sequence encodes CASSKQPTGHYGYTF.

The V and J genes are TRBV4-3 and TRBJ2-2, with 10 positions matching TRBD2. The CDR3 totals 18 residues. J was trimmed by 2 bases and V by 0 bases; bases with no gene match: 6. CDR1 is LGHNA, CDR2 YSLEER, per germline. CDR3 amino acids: CASSQDVAGGPNTGELFF. The CDR3 DNA follows: TGCGCCAGCAGCCAAGATGTAGCGGGAGGTCCCAACACCGGGGAGCTGTTTTTT.

This clonotype appeared a few times. DNA of the CDR3: TGTGCCAGCAGTTACTTTACATCCACTGAAGCTTTCTTT. Protein product: CASSYFTSTEAFF. The chain carries TRBV6-5 and TRBJ1-1, with D hard to call. The length of the CDR3 is 13 residues. From germline, CDR1 is MNHEY and CDR2 SVGAGI. V was pared by 1 base and J by 4 bases, with 7 bases between.

The chain uses TRBV28 and TRBJ2-3, with no clear D. The CDR3 has 17 amino acids. V lost 3 bases and J lost 2, with 18 bases in between. CDR1 is MDHEN and CDR2 is SYDVKM in the germline V gene. CDR3: CASSFPVPDYTTDTQYF. Written as DNA, the CDR3 is TGTGCCAGCAGTTTTCCAGTCCCGGATTATACCACAGATACGCAGTATTTT.

The genes are TRBV29-1 and TRBJ2-2; 11 bases are shared with TRBD1. With V trimmed by 6 bases and J by 5 bases, 2 bases remained unmatched. The CDR3 length is 13 residues. Germline assignment: CDR1 SQVTM and CDR2 ANQGSEA. This CDR3 is CSVGTGGTGELFF. Written as DNA, the CDR3 is TGCAGCGTAGGGACAGGGGGAACCGGGGAGCTGTTTTTT.

The chain joins TRBV3-1 to TRBJ2-1; D possibly corresponds to TRBD1 (5 bases). This CDR3 has 15 amino acids. With 10 bases removed from V and 7 bases from J, the gap between germline ends came to 23 bases. From germline, CDR1 is LGHDT and CDR2 YNNKEL (reference sequence). The CDR3 coding sequence is TGTGCCACCTCCCAGAGTCTTTTACAGGTTAATGAGCAGTTCTTC. Its translation: CATSQSLLQVNEQFF.

This chain uses TRBV29-1 with TRBJ2-5, with TRBD1 matching 7 bases. Germline CDR1 and CDR2: SQVTM and ANQGSEA. This CDR3 is 13 amino acids long. Losses at the gene ends were 4 bases for V and 4 bases for J; bases not matched to a gene: 6. CDR3 residues: CSVAPRQGETQYF. The CDR3 region has the DNA TGCAGCGTTGCCCCTCGACAGGGAGAGACCCAGTACTTC. Drawing the rest from reference TRBV29-1 and TRBJ2-5, the complete variable domain is SAVISQKPSRDICQRGTSLTIQCQVDSQVTMMFWYRQQPGQSLTLIATANQGSEATYESGFVIDKFPISRPNLTFSTLTVSNMSPEDSSIYLCSVAPRQGETQYFGPGTRLLVL.

This sequence joins TRBV28 and TRBJ1-1; 8 positions match TRBD1. V was clipped by 10 bases and J by 1 base; unmatched bases: 5. This CDR3 has 13 amino acids. Looked up from germline, CDR1 is MDHEN and CDR2 is SYDVKM. The CDR3 protein is CATDGQGNTEAFF. DNA for the CDR3: TGTGCCACGGATGGACAGGGGAACACTGAAGCTTTCTTT.

The chain uses TRBV4-1 and TRBJ2-7; 11 bases line up with TRBD2. V was pared by 2 bases and J by 3 bases, with 6 bases of the junction left unmatched. Germline CDR1 is MGHRA and CDR2 is YSYEKL. The length of the CDR3 is 16 residues. In nucleotides, the CDR3 is TGCGCCAGCAGCCAACCGACGACTAGCGGGAACTACGAGCAGTACTTC. This gives the protein CASSQPTTSGNYEQYF.